A selection of T cell receptor beta chains follows, all from one sample in a study of cytomegalovirus exposure and HLA in healthy donors. Assay used: immunoSEQ multiplex PCR; TCRdb lists only in-frame clones, some missing. The sample shows roughly 130,000 clones, approximately 72% of them seen only once. Material: PBMCs. The origin of the receptors is an older woman in good health and CMV-seronegative. The CDR3 runs from the conserved cysteine through the conserved F or W.

CDR3: CASSTRRGSRETQYF
J: TRBJ2-5
V: TRBV27

CDR3: CASSPIRAGRTYNEQFF
J: TRBJ2-1
V: TRBV4-2

CDR3: CASRPLAGAGEQFF
J: TRBJ2-1
V: TRBV28

CDR3: CASSQDGAGGNQPQHF
J: TRBJ1-5
V: TRBV4-1

CDR3: CASSPGVAGPYNEQFF
J: TRBJ2-1
V: TRBV19

CDR3: CASTPRTQSYNEQFF
J: TRBJ2-1
V: TRBV2

CDR3: CASSSGIAVGETQYF
J: TRBJ2-5
V: TRBV5-1

CDR3: CASSGTQETQYF
J: TRBJ2-5
V: TRBV2

CDR3: CSLGQGTDTQYF
J: TRBJ2-3
V: TRBV29-1

CDR3: CASSRGAVSYNEQFF
J: TRBJ2-1
V: TRBV6-6

CDR3: CASSGRGNTGELFF
J: TRBJ2-2
V: TRBV5-6

CDR3: CTSSPRTSGVETQYF
J: TRBJ2-5
V: TRBV1

CDR3: CASSLELAGGKYF
J: TRBJ2-7
V: TRBV7-8

CDR3: CASSRGRGSSYNEQFF
J: TRBJ2-1
V: TRBV11-1

CDR3: CASTTWGGQGAGNTIYF
J: TRBJ1-3
V: TRBV19

CDR3: CASSLAGPGGTEAFF
J: TRBJ1-1
V: TRBV5-1

CDR3: CASSLEGTSGRNEQFF
J: TRBJ2-1
V: TRBV7-2

CDR3: CASTPGAGGPKWETQYF
J: TRBJ2-5
V: TRBV11-2

CDR3: CASWGQVGDTQYF
J: TRBJ2-3
V: TRBV7-2

CDR3: CASSRGTGGMNTEAFF
J: TRBJ1-1
V: TRBV18

CDR3: CSVIDRGLYEQYF
J: TRBJ2-7
V: TRBV29-1

CDR3: CASSQDSWTEAFF
J: TRBJ1-1
V: TRBV5-4

CDR3: CASSPEVGINEQFF
J: TRBJ2-1
V: TRBV5-4

CDR3: CASSFQGMGYNEQFF
J: TRBJ2-1
V: TRBV6-5

CDR3: CASTREPGELFF
J: TRBJ2-2
V: TRBV5-6

CDR3: CSVADRGINIQYF
J: TRBJ2-4
V: TRBV29-1

CDR3: CASSPGTTQYF
J: TRBJ2-3
V: TRBV6-5

CDR3: CATTDRVGTGELFF
J: TRBJ2-2
V: TRBV6-5

CDR3: CASSAAGLRNEQFF
J: TRBJ2-1
V: TRBV7-2

CDR3: CASSSLLAGYSYEQYF
J: TRBJ2-7
V: TRBV28

CDR3: CASSDRGDGYGYTF
J: TRBJ1-2
V: TRBV2

CDR3: CASSETTPGGTEAFF
J: TRBJ1-1
V: TRBV25-1

CDR3: CASSWARGSSNSLRGYEQYF
J: TRBJ2-7
V: TRBV5-4

CDR3: CASSIGGGTGTDTQYF
J: TRBJ2-3
V: TRBV19

CDR3: CASSFDPSGGYTF
J: TRBJ1-2
V: TRBV7-2

CDR3: CASSTAGSGNTIYF
J: TRBJ1-3
V: TRBV5-1

CDR3: CASSLGTSGNLYEQYF
J: TRBJ2-7
V: TRBV5-4

CDR3: CASSLGQGFGETQYF
J: TRBJ2-5
V: TRBV7-9

CDR3: CAISDSGEIYGYTF
J: TRBJ1-2
V: TRBV10-3

CDR3: CASSAKTGTNSYSNQPQHF
J: TRBJ1-5
V: TRBV6-1

CDR3: CASSVEGDVRLGELFF
J: TRBJ2-2
V: TRBV9

CDR3: CASTLSGAGYGYTF
J: TRBJ1-2
V: TRBV28

CDR3: CAIRRDSGQRSQYF
J: TRBJ2-5
V: TRBV10-3

CDR3: CASISLRGDEQYF
J: TRBJ2-7
V: TRBV6-1

CDR3: CASSVLAGGTDTQYF
J: TRBJ2-3
V: TRBV7-3

CDR3: CASSVGGGGDTQYF
J: TRBJ2-3
V: TRBV9

CDR3: CASSISRGGSLSQYF
J: TRBJ2-3
V: TRBV21-1

CDR3: CASSARDSSSYEQYF
J: TRBJ2-7
V: TRBV6-5

CDR3: CASSQEGSGQTNTGELFF
J: TRBJ2-2
V: TRBV4-2

CDR3: CASSLPQLAYEQYF
J: TRBJ2-7
V: TRBV28

CDR3: CASSLALPSGGNTIYF
J: TRBJ1-3
V: TRBV7-2